This T cell receptor (beta chain) was retrieved from a study of cytomegalovirus exposure and HLA in healthy donors (dated by TCRdb to about 2017). Turning to the overall study: An earlier analysis of 587 of the donors reported around 280 Gb of sequence data and around 110 million unique TCR beta sequences obtained from about 180 million T cells. An early release covering just under 650 HLA-typed donors comprised about 300 gigabases of sequencing data and 85 million to 100 million unique TCR sequences. Of the approximately 400 genotyped donors, about 80% fell in the genetic ancestry cluster associated with self-reported Caucasian donors. The study was designed to test whether signatures of past pathogen exposure could be identified by cataloging public T cell receptors. The T cell repertoires of around 670 subjects were profiled by immunosequencing and related to cytomegalovirus serostatus. In addition to the first cohort of 500 to 850 subjects, a separate validation cohort of approximately 130 different subjects was used. To predict cytomegalovirus infection status, the study combined high-throughput TCR immunosequencing, statistical association of individual TCRs with disease status, and machine learning. A later analysis re-examined previously published TCR beta repertoires from hundreds of donors and added high-resolution HLA genotyping to investigate patterns of TCR occurrence. Rather than drawing on any new phenotypic data, the later analysis identified candidate immune exposures from TCR beta sequences and the way those sequences occurred across donors. An earlier analysis of 587 of the donors used high-throughput TCR beta sequencing to judge whether each TCR beta V gene segment behaved as functional or pseudogenic. Alongside the repertoire data, information on donor age, sex, ethnicity and CMV serostatus was compiled. A later genetic analysis took genome-wide SNP genotypes for about 60% of the roughly 670 donors and used that subset as a discovery cohort. All discovery cohort repertoires had been generated using a single sequencing platform. Class I and class II HLA loci were covered by the typing at four-digit resolution. Typing coverage varied by locus: roughly 620-640 donors for A, B, C, DRB1 and DQB1; about 520 for DQA1; some 610 for DPA1; approximately 490 for DPB1. Because of strong linkage in the cohort, a handful of DR-DQ haplotypes were treated as single units for association and clustering. On average, roughly 200,000 unique TCR beta nucleotide sequences were sequenced per donor among 350 to 400 genotyped donors of the cohort, with 15% to 20% of those sequences being non-productive.

From its cysteine to its phenylalanine, the CDR3 spans 18 amino acids. CDR3 DNA is the only sequence kept; it has 54 bases, read in frame from the first base. V was cut back by 0 bases and J by 2 bases, leaving a gap of 18 bases between them. Sequences LGHNT (CDR1) and FRNRAP (CDR2) are obtained from the germline V gene. What the authors observed across the whole study: Because some donors lacked HLA typing at each locus, the association tests relied only on the typed subset. In a later analysis, HLA-associated TCR beta chains showed more clonal expansion and lower generation probabilities than non-associated chains that were equally common. A further reported finding was that TCR beta sequences accurately predicted the HLA-A and HLA-B alleles for most subjects in the first cohort. An association between a missense DCLRE1C variant and V-gene and J-gene trimming of TCR beta chains was found in a later genetic analysis and replicated in an independent cohort. The presence/absence analyses assumed that sequencing depth was roughly uniform across donors, and that assumption may not be true. CMV serostatus was the only immune exposure information available for the cohort. Most TCR sequences were seen in very few donors, while some public TCRs were found in many individuals. A total of around 150 TCR beta chains were listed by the study as associated with cytomegalovirus. Broadly in line with IMGT annotations, most TCR beta V segments showed up in productive rearrangements about 87% or about 30% of the time in an earlier analysis of 450 to 750 of the donors. According to a later genetic analysis, donors in an Asian-associated ancestry cluster had fewer N-insertions in productive TCRs than the approximately 610-donor mean. Linkage disequilibrium might explain the correlated functional status among segregating V segments, but an unknown experimental factor could not be ruled out. A cluster of highly shared sequence variants was judged likely to represent a technical artifact of the sequencing pipeline. The authors suggested that the approach could potentially be extended to other disease states and immunological phenotypes. Assigning TCR associations to individual alleles was difficult when HLA alleles, especially DR and DQ, strongly co-occurred. Because the 87-base-pair reads could not distinguish some IMGT-functional V segments, including TRBV6-2 and TRBV6-3, those segments were excluded. Cytomegalovirus status was reported to be diagnosed by the classifier with high specificity and sensitivity in both the original and validation cohorts. Specific HLA alleles were associated with 16,951 TCR beta sequences at a false discovery rate of 0.05 in a later analysis. Several of the top co-occurrence clusters appeared to be linked to parvovirus B19, influenza, CMV and Epstein-Barr virus, according to a later analysis. Approximately 16 rarely observed V segments, including chromosome 9 orphons, were excluded from the earlier analysis of several hundred of the donors because counts were too low. In this cohort, only TCR beta chains were sequenced, and detectable features were limited by the absence of alpha or paired-chain data. A few of the identified cytomegalovirus-associated TCR beta chains were confirmed in vitro to be specific for cytomegalovirus antigens. A later analysis found that TCR association rates varied across HLA loci, with DRB1 alleles showing the most associated TCRs and HLA-C alleles the fewest. In a later analysis, most CMV-associated TCR beta chains were found to appear HLA-restricted, with HLA associations seemingly driven largely by CMV exposure.

The method behind the library was the immunoSEQ multiplex PCR assay. For the multiplex PCR, a mixture combining 60 forward primers for TCR Vbeta segments and 13 reverse primers for TCR Jbeta segments was used. A multiplex PCR assay on genomic DNA amplified the CDR3 region of rearranged TCR beta genes. Amplified TCR beta libraries were sequenced as 87-base-pair reads on the Illumina HiSeq System. Per the authors' processing: A later analysis tallied roughly 76 million unique TCR beta chains across the 666 repertoires, and about 10 million of those chains were shared by two or more donors. Raw reads were error-corrected and collapsed into unique sequences with a nearest-neighbor algorithm that merged closely related sequences to remove PCR and sequencing errors. To assign V, D and J gene segments, CDR3 sequences were aligned to IMGT reference sequences. For a sequence to be retained, a match of at least six nucleotides was required to both a V gene segment and a J gene segment. A rearrangement was called productive if the CDR3 had no stop codons and remained in frame with V and J, and every other rearrangement was called non-productive. Following IMGT convention, CDR3 was defined as the stretch from the second conserved V-encoded cysteine to the conserved J-encoded phenylalanine. In an earlier analysis of around 600 of the donors, sequences lacking an unambiguous match to a single V gene segment were excluded. In an earlier analysis of 450 to 750 of the donors, a V segment was called functional when productive rearrangements were above 56.7%, and segregating when the standard deviation between donors exceeded 5%. To diagnose cytomegalovirus status from the catalog of TCR beta chain sequences, a statistical classification framework was built. A later analysis assigned V and J genes by comparing TCR nucleotide sequences with IMGT/GENE-DB human TR gene sequences. A later analysis assigned CDR3 sequences and most-parsimonious VDJ recombination scenarios with the TCRdist pipeline. In a later analysis, every TCR beta chain was defined by the combination of its CDR3 amino acid sequence and its V-gene family, and reads without a unique V-gene family were dropped. As a way to deal with suspected cross-contamination and a sequencing artifact, a later analysis dropped over 550 nucleotide sequences that were highly shared and had low generation probability. In a later analysis, a clonal expansion index for each public chain was calculated from normalized within-repertoire ranks of inferred template counts. Generation probabilities in a later analysis came from a VDJ recombination model fitted to out-of-frame rearrangements, and those results were checked against IGoR. In a later analysis, TCR-TCR, TCR-HLA and TCR-CMV co-occurrence was scored with hypergeometric tests, and a repertoire-size bias correction was applied to TCR pairs. A later analysis estimated false discovery rates by permuting HLA or CMV assignments 20 times. In a later analysis, co-occurring TCRs were grouped using DBSCAN, and TCRdist sequence similarity was added for clustering within HLA-allele-positive subsets. Repertoires with fewer than 30,000 or more than 120,000 public chains, plus five repertoires with anomalous nucleotide sharing, were excluded from co-occurrence clustering. The source is immuneACCESS, and TCRdb retained only in-frame sequences with V and J called. Part of the clones is not carried over; for the studies checked, unresolved V genes explain less than half of this, and the remainder is unexplained. Clone size and V and J calls were adopted from that table, with D and trimming inferred from the DNA. The sample table holds more than 200,000 clones, of which nearly 80% were seen once. The ten top clones hold around 1.8% of the sample.

Notes on this clone: Its antigen target is currently unknown. No much larger clone exists at a distance of one base, and base qualities are not known.

The cohort was made up of several hundred healthy bone marrow donors. Cohort members were all nominally healthy when sampled, although unrecorded immune exposures were likely present. The donor tested CMV seronegative, placing the donor among the 352 seronegative members of the cohort. A peripheral blood sample was provided by each donor, and peripheral blood mononuclear cells were used for TCR beta sequencing. Genomic DNA was extracted from the blood cell samples with the Qiagen DNeasy Blood Extraction Kit. Sequencing was carried out using PBMCs. Recombination linked TRBV12-5 to TRBJ2-3; TRBD2 might be the D gene, on 5 matching bases. This TCR was recovered from a man aged 18 to 29 in good health and CMV-seronegative. CDR3 sequence: CASGLVEGDTWATDTQYF. The base sequence is TGTGCTAGTGGTTTGGTAGAGGGAGACACCTGGGCCACAGATACGCAGTATTTT.